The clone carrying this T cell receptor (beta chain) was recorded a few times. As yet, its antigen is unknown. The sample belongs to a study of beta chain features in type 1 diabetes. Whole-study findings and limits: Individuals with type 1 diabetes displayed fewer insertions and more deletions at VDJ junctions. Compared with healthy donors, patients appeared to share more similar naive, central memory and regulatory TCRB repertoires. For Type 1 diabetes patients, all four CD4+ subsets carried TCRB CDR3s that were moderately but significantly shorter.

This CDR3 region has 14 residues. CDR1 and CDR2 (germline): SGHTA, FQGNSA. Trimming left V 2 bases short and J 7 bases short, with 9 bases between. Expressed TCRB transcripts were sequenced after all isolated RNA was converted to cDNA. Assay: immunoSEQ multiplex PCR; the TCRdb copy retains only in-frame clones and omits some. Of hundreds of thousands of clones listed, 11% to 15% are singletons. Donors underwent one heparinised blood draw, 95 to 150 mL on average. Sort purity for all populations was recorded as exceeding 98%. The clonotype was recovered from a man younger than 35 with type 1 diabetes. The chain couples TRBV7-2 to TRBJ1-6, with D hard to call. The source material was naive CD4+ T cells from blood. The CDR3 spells CASSLTPTNSPLHF. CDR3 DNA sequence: TGTGCCAGCAGCTTAACACCGACAAATTCACCCCTCCACTTT. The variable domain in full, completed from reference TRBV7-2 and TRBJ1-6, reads GAGVSQSPSNKVTEKGKDVELRCDPISGHTALYWYRQSLGQGLEFLIYFQGNSAPDKSGLPSDRFSAERTGGSVSTLTIQRTQQEDSAVYLCASSLTPTNSPLHFGNGTRLTVT.